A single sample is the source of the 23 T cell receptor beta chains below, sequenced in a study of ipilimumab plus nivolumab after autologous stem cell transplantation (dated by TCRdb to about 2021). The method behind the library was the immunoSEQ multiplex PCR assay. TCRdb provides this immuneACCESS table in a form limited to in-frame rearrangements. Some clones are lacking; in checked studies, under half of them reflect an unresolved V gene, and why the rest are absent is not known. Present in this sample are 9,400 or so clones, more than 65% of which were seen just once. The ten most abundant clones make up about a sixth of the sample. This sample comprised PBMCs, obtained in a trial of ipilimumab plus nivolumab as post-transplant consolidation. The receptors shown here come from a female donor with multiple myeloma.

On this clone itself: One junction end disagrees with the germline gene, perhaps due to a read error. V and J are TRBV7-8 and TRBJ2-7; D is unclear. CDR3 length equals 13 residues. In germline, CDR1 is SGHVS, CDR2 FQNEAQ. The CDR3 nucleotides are TGCGCCAGCAGCCCTGGACCCGACTACGAGCAGTACTTC. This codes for CASSPGPDYEQYF.

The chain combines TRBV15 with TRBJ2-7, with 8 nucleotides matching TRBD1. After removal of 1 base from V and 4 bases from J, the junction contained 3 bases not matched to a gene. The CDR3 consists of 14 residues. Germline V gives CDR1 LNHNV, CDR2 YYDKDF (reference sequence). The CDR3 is CATSRVNRGYEQYF. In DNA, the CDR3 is TGTGCCACCAGCAGAGTGAACAGGGGGTACGAGCAGTACTTC. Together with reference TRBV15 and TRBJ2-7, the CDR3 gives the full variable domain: DAMVIQNPRYQVTQFGKPVTLSCSQTLNHNVMYWYQQKSSQAPKLLFHYYDKDFNNEADTPDNFQSRRPNTSFCFLDIRSPGLGDTAMYLCATSRVNRGYEQYFGPGTRLTVT.

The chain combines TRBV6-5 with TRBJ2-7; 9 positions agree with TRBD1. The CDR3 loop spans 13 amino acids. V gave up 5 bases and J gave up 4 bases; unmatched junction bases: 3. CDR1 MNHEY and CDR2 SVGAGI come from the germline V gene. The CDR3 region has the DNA TGTGCCAGCAGTGTGGGGACAGGGTACGAGCAGTACTTC. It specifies CASSVGTGYEQYF.

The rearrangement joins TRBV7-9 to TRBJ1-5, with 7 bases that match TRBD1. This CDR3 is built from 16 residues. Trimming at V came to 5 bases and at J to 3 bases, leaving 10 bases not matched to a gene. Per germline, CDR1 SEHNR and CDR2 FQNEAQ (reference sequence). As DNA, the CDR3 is TGTGCCAGCAGCCGGACAGGTCCCTTATTCAATCAGCCCCAGCATTTT. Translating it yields CASSRTGPLFNQPQHF. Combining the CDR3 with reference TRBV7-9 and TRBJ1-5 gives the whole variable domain DTGVSQNPRHKITKRGQNVTFRCDPISEHNRLYWYRQTLGQGPEFLTYFQNEAQLEKSRLLSDRFSAERPKGSFSTLEIQRTEQGDSAMYLCASSRTGPLFNQPQHFGDGTRLSIL.

Written as DNA, the CDR3 is TGTGCCAGCAGCTTCCGCGTTGGGACGGGTTACGAGCAGTACTTC. Translating gives CASSFRVGTGYEQYF. This chain joins TRBV7-8 and TRBJ2-7; D may be TRBD1 or TRBD2 (5 bases each). CDR1 is SGHVS and CDR2 is FQNEAQ in the germline V gene. V lost 3 bases and J 4 bases, leaving 16 bases between the germline ends. The CDR3 covers 15 residues. The whole variable domain, remainder taken from reference TRBV7-8 and TRBJ2-7, is GAGVSQSPRYKVAKRGQDVALRCDPISGHVSLFWYQQALGQGPEFLTYFQNEAQLDKSGLPSDRFFAERPEGSVSTLKIQRTQQEDSAVYLCASSFRVGTGYEQYFGPGTRLTVT.

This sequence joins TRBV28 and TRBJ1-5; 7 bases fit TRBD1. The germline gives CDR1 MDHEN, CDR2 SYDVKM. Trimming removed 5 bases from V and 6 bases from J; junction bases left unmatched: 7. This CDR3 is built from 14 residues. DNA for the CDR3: TGTGCCAGCAGTAATGGACAGGCGAGTCAGCCCCAGCATTTT. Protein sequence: CASSNGQASQPQHF.

In DNA form, the CDR3 reads TGTGCCAGTAGTATGGGAGCGGGAGCCTACGAGCAGTACTTC. It encodes CASSMGAGAYEQYF. V usage is TRBV19 and J usage is TRBJ2-7, with TRBD2 identical over 8 bases. J lost 2 bases, V lost 3 bases, and 3 bases had no gene match. This CDR3 is built from 14 residues. CDR1 LNHDA and CDR2 SQIVND come from the germline V gene (reference sequence).

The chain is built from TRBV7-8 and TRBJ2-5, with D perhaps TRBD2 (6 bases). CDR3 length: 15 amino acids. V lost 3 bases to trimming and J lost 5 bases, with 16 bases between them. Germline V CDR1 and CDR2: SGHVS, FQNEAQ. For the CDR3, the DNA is TGTGCCAGCAGCTTTCAGGGAGGAACGTCGGAGACCCAGTACTTC. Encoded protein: CASSFQGGTSETQYF. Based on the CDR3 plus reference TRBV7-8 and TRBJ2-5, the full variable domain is GAGVSQSPRYKVAKRGQDVALRCDPISGHVSLFWYQQALGQGPEFLTYFQNEAQLDKSGLPSDRFFAERPEGSVSTLKIQRTQQEDSAVYLCASSFQGGTSETQYFGPGTRLLVL.

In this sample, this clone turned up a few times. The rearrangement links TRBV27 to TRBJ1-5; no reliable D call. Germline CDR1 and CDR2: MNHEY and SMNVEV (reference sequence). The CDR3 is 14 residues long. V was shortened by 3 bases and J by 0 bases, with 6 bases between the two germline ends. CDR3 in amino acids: CASSFGYSNQPQHF. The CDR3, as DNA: TGTGCCAGCAGTTTCGGGTATAGCAATCAGCCCCAGCATTTT.

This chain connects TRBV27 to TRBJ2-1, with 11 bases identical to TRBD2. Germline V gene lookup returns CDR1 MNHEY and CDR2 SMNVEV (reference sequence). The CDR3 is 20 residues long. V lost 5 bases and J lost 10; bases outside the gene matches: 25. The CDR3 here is CASSLISDFPGLAVLDEQFF. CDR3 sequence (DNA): TGTGCCAGCAGTCTAATCTCAGATTTTCCGGGACTAGCGGTTTTAGACGAGCAGTTCTTC.

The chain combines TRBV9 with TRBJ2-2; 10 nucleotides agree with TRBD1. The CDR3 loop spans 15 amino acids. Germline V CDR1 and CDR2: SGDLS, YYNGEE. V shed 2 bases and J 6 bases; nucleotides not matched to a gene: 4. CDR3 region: CASSVGQGWAGELFF. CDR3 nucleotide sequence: TGTGCCAGCAGCGTGGGACAGGGGTGGGCCGGGGAGCTGTTTTTT.

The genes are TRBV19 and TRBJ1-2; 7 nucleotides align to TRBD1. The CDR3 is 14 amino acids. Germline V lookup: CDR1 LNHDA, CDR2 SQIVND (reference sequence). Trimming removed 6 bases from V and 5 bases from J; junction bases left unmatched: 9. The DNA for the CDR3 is TGTGCCAGTAGACGGGACAGAGAGTCATATGGCTACACCTTC. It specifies CASRRDRESYGYTF.

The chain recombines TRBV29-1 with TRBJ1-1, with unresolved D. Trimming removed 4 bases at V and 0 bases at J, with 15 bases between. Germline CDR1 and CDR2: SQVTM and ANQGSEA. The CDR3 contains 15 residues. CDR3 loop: CSVAEQLKMNTEAFF. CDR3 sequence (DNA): TGCAGCGTTGCGGAACAACTGAAGATGAACACTGAAGCTTTCTTT.

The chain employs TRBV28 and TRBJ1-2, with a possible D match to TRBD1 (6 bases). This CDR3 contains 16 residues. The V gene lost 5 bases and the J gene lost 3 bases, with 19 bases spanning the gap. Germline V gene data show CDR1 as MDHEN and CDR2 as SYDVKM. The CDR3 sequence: CASSPSQGGGHYGYTF. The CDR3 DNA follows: TGTGCCAGCAGTCCCTCACAAGGGGGTGGACACTATGGCTACACCTTC.

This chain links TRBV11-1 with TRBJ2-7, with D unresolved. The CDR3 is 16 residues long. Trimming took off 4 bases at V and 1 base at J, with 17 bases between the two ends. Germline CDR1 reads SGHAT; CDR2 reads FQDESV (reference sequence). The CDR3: CASSSSYSSYSYEQYF. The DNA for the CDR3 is TGTGCCAGCAGCTCTTCTTACTCTTCGTATTCCTACGAGCAGTACTTC.

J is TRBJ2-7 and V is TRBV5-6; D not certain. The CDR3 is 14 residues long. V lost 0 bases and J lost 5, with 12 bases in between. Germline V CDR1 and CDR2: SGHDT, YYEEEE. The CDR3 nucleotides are TGTGCCAGCAGCTTGGACCCAGGAATGAACGAGCAGTACTTC. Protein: CASSLDPGMNEQYF.

In DNA form, the CDR3 reads TGTGCCAGCAGCTTAGGGGGAGGTACTTGGATTGGAAACACCATATATTTT. Translating it yields CASSLGGGTWIGNTIYF. The chain combines TRBV7-8 with TRBJ1-3; no clear D gene. This CDR3 contains 17 residues. Germline CDR1 and CDR2: SGHVS and FQNEAQ. V lost 1 base and J lost 3, with 16 bases in between.

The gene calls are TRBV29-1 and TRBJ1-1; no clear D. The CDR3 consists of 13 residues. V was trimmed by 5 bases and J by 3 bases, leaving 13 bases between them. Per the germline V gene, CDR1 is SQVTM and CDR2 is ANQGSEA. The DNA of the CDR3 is TGCAGCGTTTTACTCCAGGCGGACACTGAAGCTTTCTTT. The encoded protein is CSVLLQADTEAFF. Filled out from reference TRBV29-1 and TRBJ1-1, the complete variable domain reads SAVISQKPSRDICQRGTSLTIQCQVDSQVTMMFWYRQQPGQSLTLIATANQGSEATYESGFVIDKFPISRPNLTFSTLTVSNMSPEDSSIYLCSVLLQADTEAFFGQGTRLTVV.

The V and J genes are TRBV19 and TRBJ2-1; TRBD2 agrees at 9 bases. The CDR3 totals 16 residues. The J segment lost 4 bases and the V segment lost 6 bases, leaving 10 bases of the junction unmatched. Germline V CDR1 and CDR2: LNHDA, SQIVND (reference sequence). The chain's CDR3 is CASSELGSGSYNEQFF. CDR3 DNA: TGTGCCAGTAGCGAACTTGGTAGCGGGAGTTACAATGAGCAGTTCTTC.

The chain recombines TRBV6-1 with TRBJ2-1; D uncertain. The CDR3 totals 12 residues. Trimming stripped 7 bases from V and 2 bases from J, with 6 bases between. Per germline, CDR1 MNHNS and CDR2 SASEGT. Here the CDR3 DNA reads TGTGCCAGCATGTTAGCCTACAATGAGCAGTTCTTC. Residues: CASMLAYNEQFF.

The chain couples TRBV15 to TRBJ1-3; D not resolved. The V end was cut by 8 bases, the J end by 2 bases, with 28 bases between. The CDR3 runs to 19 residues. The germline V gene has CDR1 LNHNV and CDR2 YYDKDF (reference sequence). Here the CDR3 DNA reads TGTGCCACCGATCCCCTGCCCTTCCCTGCCGGGATTGCTGGAAACACCATATATTTT. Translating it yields CATDPLPFPAGIAGNTIYF.

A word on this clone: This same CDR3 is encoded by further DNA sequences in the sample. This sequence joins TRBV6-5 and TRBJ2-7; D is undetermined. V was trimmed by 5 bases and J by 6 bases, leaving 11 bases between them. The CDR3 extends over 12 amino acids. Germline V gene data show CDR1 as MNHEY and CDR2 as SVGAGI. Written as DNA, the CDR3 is TGTGCCAGCAGTGCCGTTCTGGGCGAGCAGTACTTC. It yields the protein CASSAVLGEQYF.

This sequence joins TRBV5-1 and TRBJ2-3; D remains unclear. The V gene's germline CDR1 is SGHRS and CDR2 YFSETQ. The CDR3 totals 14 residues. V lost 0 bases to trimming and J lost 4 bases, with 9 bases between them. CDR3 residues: CASSLALGSDTQYF. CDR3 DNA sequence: TGCGCCAGCAGCTTGGCTTTGGGTTCAGATACGCAGTATTTT.